The present entry profiles one T cell receptor (beta chain) with its context. The data were produced by immunoSEQ multiplex PCR, yet TCRdb's version contains in-frame clones alone and is incomplete. Altogether about 110,000 clones are present, 92% being singletons, with the ten largest covering around 3%. This sample stems from a study of CD4+ T cells in melanoma. Germline V gene data show CDR1 as MGHRA and CDR2 as YSYEKL. The CDR3 is made up of 13 amino acids. V gave up 3 bases and J gave up 6 bases, with 10 bases separating them. The receptor was derived from a human donor with melanoma. What was sequenced was peripheral blood. V gene TRBV4-1 combines with J gene TRBJ2-3; D is undetermined. CDR3 loop: CASSHPLGDTQYF. The CDR3, as DNA: TGCGCCAGCAGCCATCCCCTGGGGGATACGCAGTATTTT.